This T cell receptor beta chain is drawn from a study of cytomegalovirus exposure and HLA in healthy donors. Looking at the study overall: There were around 100 million unique TCR beta sequences, drawn from approximately 190 million T cells, in an earlier analysis. The study, taken as a whole, reports: When analyzed later, a missense DCLRE1C variant was found to be linked to TCR beta V- and J-gene trimming. From TCR beta sequences, most subjects' HLA-A and HLA-B alleles were reportedly predicted accurately.

This clone was counted between two and nine times. Its cognate antigen is unknown. Primers: 60 Vbeta forward and 13 Jbeta reverse. TCRdb's table, derived via immunoSEQ multiplex PCR, lists solely in-frame clones and lacks some. This table holds 180,000 or so clones, 82% found once. With V trimmed by 4 bases and J by 6 bases, 7 bases remained unmatched. This CDR3 has 16 residues. Germline loops: CDR1 MGHRA, CDR2 YSYEKL. The gene calls are TRBV4-1 and TRBJ2-3; 13 positions match TRBD2. The TCR comes from a male donor in good health and CMV-seronegative. Sequencing was performed on PBMCs. The CDR3 here is CASSPWTSGSRDTQYF. For the CDR3, the DNA is TGCGCCAGCAGCCCATGGACTAGCGGGAGTAGGGATACGCAGTATTTT.